This T cell receptor (beta chain) emerged from a study of blood T cell repertoires in COVID-19. At the level of the study: COVID-19 samples collected from the United States, Italy and Spain covered acute and convalescent phases.

CDR3 length equals 16 residues. The germline CDR1 and CDR2 sequences are SGHNT and YENEEA. The J segment lost 2 bases and the V segment lost 4 bases, leaving 3 bases of the junction unmatched. Enrolled through a virtual design, the participants were between roughly 18 and 90 years of age and came from about two dozen US areas. Original data processing: Estimated nucleated cell counts came from reference gene primer amplification. The method was immunoSEQ multiplex PCR; TCRdb's version includes in-frame clones alone and lacks a portion of them. For V, J and clone size, that table is used; D and trimming come from the DNA. The sample includes hundreds of thousands of clones, around 90% seen only once; the top ten take around 0.9%.

Input material: PBMCs or T cells enriched from blood (not recorded which). This clonotype was sampled from a woman aged 25 to 39 who had recovered from COVID-19. The chain couples TRBV11-3 to TRBJ2-3, with 13 bases aligning to TRBD2. The DNA of the CDR3 is TGTGCCAGCAGCTCGGGGACTAGCGGGACCACAGATACGCAGTATTTT. Its protein product is CASSSGTSGTTDTQYF.